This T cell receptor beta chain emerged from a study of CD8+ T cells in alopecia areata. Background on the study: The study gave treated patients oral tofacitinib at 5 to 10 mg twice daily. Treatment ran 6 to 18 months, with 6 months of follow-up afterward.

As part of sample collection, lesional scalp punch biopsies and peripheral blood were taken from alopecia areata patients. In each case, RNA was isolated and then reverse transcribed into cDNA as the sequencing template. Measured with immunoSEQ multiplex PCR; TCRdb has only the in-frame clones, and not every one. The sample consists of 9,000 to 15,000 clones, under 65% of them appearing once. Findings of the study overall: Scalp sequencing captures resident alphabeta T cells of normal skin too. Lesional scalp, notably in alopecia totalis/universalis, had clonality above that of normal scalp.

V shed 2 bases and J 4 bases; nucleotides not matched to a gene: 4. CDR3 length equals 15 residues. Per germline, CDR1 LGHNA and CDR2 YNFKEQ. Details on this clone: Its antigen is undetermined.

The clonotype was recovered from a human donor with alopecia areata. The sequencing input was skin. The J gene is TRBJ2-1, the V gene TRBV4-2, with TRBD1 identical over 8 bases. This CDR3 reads CASSQQGAIYNEQFF. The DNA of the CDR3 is TGTGCCAGCAGCCAACAGGGGGCTATATACAATGAGCAGTTCTTC.